The 26 T cell receptor beta chains below all came from one sample that was sequenced in a study of T cells in Graves' hyperthyroidism and ophthalmopathy (dated by TCRdb to between 2018 and 2021). The library was made by multiplex PCR. The instrument given in TCRdb is Illumina HiSeq 2000. TCR beta CDR3 regions were amplified from RNA transcripts. The TCR CDR3 was subjected to a first round of RT-PCR using the HTBI primer set and the Qiagen OneStep RT-PCR kit. TCRdb trimmed public reads at Q25 via fastp, called clones via MiXCR and kept in-frame beta chains. Rows merge per CDR3 protein into single entries with the most common DNA and genes. Here the sample has a few hundred thousand distinct CDR3 sequences; more than 13% occur a single time. Together, the top ten hold approximately 29% of the sample. Sequenced material: blood. These receptor sequences come from a woman aged 30 to 39 with Graves' hyperthyroidism.

This clonotype has a count of ten or more. The CDR3 coding sequence is TGTGCCAGCAGTTCCCAGGCGGGGACCGCCTACGAGCAGTACTTC. Its translation: CASSSQAGTAYEQYF. V is TRBV28 and J is TRBJ2-7, with D possibly matching TRBD2 (6 bases). The V end was cut by 4 bases, the J end by 2 bases, with 15 bases between. Germline CDR1 MDHEN, CDR2 SYDVKM. The CDR3 spans 15 residues.

The chain joins TRBV12-3 or TRBV12-4 to TRBJ2-2, with D possibly TRBD1 on 7 matching bases. The CDR3 runs to 15 residues. V lost 8 bases and J lost 0, with 13 bases in between. The CDR3 protein is CASGLRGANTGELFF. The CDR3 bases are TGTGCCAGCGGACTCAGGGGGGCGAACACCGGGGAGCTGTTTTTT.

This clonotype was observed a few times. At one boundary the junction diverges from the germline segment, which might be a read error. The chain recombines TRBV28 with TRBJ2-7, with a tentative D call TRBD2 (6 bases). Germline V CDR1 and CDR2: MDHEN, SYDVKM. The CDR3 spans 14 residues. CDR3 sequence: CANSPGGKTFEQYF. The CDR3, as DNA: TGTGCCAACAGTCCCGGAGGGAAGACGTTCGAGCAGTACTTC.

This chain links TRBV5-5 with TRBJ2-7, with 9 bases identical to TRBD1. The CDR3 loop spans 15 amino acids. V lost 0 bases to trimming and J lost 7 bases; unmatched junction nucleotides: 8. Germline V gives CDR1 SGHKS, CDR2 YYEKEE (reference sequence). CDR3 sequence reads: CASSLADRGFVEQYF. The CDR3 coding sequence is TGTGCCAGCAGCTTGGCCGACAGGGGGTTTGTGGAGCAGTACTTC.

This clonotype was observed at least ten times. The chain has TRBV29-1 and TRBJ2-3; 8 bases align to TRBD2. This CDR3 spans 14 amino acids. Trimming at V came to 6 bases and at J to 2 bases, leaving 7 bases not matched to a gene. From germline, CDR1 is SQVTM and CDR2 ANQGSEA. The DNA for the CDR3 is TGCAGCGTACCACTAGCGGTAAACACAGATACGCAGTATTTT. This codes for CSVPLAVNTDTQYF.

This rearrangement joins TRBV19 to TRBJ1-1; TRBD1 is a possible D gene (6 bases). CDR3 length: 14 amino acids. In germline, CDR1 is LNHDA, CDR2 SQIVND (reference sequence). The V end was cut by 9 bases, the J end by 4 bases, with 18 bases between. The chain's CDR3 is CASLQGRRTTEAFF. CDR3 nucleotide sequence: TGTGCCAGCTTACAGGGACGGCGGACCACTGAAGCTTTCTTT.

This clonotype has only a few counts. The chain joins TRBV20-1 to TRBJ1-1; TRBD1 aligns across 8 bases. J lost 2 bases, V lost 3 bases, and 2 bases had no gene match. The CDR3 covers 13 residues. Germline V CDR1 and CDR2: DFQATT, SNEGSKA (reference sequence). CDR3 in DNA: TGCAGTGCTAGTACAGGGGGTAACACTGAAGCTTTCTTT. It is translated as CSASTGGNTEAFF.

This clonotype was picked up a small number of times. This sequence joins TRBV5-6 and TRBJ1-1; D is ambiguous. Germline V lookup: CDR1 SGHDT, CDR2 YYEEEE. The CDR3 consists of 15 residues. Trimming removed 1 base from V and 0 bases from J, with 10 bases in between. The CDR3 DNA reads as TGTGCCAGCAGCTTGTCGTTAGGGTTGAACACTGAAGCTTTCTTT. It yields the protein CASSLSLGLNTEAFF.

The table lists this clonotype with many counts. The chain combines TRBV4-1 with TRBJ2-1; 10 bases map to TRBD1. Germline-derived CDR1 and CDR2 are MGHRA and YSYEKL. The CDR3 totals 17 residues. J lost 7 bases, V lost 1 base, and 10 bases had no gene match. This CDR3 reads CASSQGLRDRGTNEQFF. The CDR3 DNA sequence: TGCGCCAGCAGCCAAGGGTTACGGGACAGGGGTACTAATGAGCAGTTCTTC.

The rearrangement links TRBV18 to TRBJ1-2; 7 bases fit TRBD1. The V and J ends lost 0 bases and 2 bases, in that order; junction bases with no gene match: 6. The CDR3 is made up of 16 amino acids. Germline-derived CDR1 and CDR2 are KGHSH and LQKENI. DNA of the CDR3: TGTGCCAGCTCACCACCGAATACAGGGGCCAACTATGGCTACACCTTC. Its translation: CASSPPNTGANYGYTF.

This clonotype was seen a few times. The gene calls are TRBV4-1 and TRBJ1-3; D call uncertain. This CDR3 comprises 14 residues. Trimming took 9 bases from V and 0 from J, leaving 12 bases between them. Germline-derived CDR1 and CDR2 are MGHRA and YSYEKL. In nucleotides, the CDR3 is TGCGCCAGTGCAAAGGGCGGCTCTGGAAACACCATATATTTT. Translation gives CASAKGGSGNTIYF.

In its sample, this clonotype was seen a few times. This chain joins TRBV20-1 and TRBJ2-1, with 7 bases that match TRBD1. CDR3 size: 14 residues. V gave up 1 base and J gave up 7 bases; unmatched junction bases: 7. Germline lookup yields CDR1 DFQATT and CDR2 SNEGSKA (reference sequence). This CDR3 reads CSARAGSRGNEQFF. DNA of the CDR3: TGCAGTGCTAGAGCAGGGTCCAGGGGGAATGAGCAGTTCTTC.

This rearrangement joins TRBV25-1 to TRBJ1-1; 9 nucleotides match TRBD1. J was trimmed by 7 bases and V by 9 bases; bases with no gene match: 15. The CDR3 covers 15 residues. Looked up from germline, CDR1 is MGHDK and CDR2 is SYGVNS. The CDR3 here is CASIQTGGYLYEAFF. In nucleotides, the CDR3 is TGTGCCAGTATACAGACAGGGGGTTATTTATATGAAGCTTTCTTT.

This clonotype appeared a few times. V usage is TRBV5-8 and J usage is TRBJ2-7; a possible D gene is TRBD1 (5 bases). Trimming took off 0 bases at V and 6 bases at J, with 13 bases between the two ends. CDR3 length: 14 amino acids. Per germline, CDR1 SGHTS and CDR2 YDEGEE. The chain's CDR3 is CASSLEWQGFEQYF. Written as DNA, the CDR3 is TGTGCCAGCAGCTTGGAGTGGCAGGGATTCGAGCAGTACTTC.

This clonotype has ten or more counts. The J gene is TRBJ2-3, the V gene TRBV28; D is perhaps TRBD2 (6 bases). V shed 6 bases and J shed 2 bases, with 15 bases lying between them. Per the germline V gene, CDR1 is MDHEN and CDR2 is SYDVKM. The CDR3 consists of 15 residues. The CDR3 region has the DNA TGTGCCAGCAGGGCCCTCGGGACTCACACAGATACGCAGTATTTT. Translating it yields CASRALGTHTDTQYF.

This chain joins TRBV12-3 or TRBV12-4 and TRBJ2-5; a weak D match, TRBD1 (5 bases). This CDR3 has 16 amino acids. Trimming shortened V by 5 bases and J by 5 bases, and 21 bases separated the two germline ends. CDR3 DNA: TGTGCCAGCAGTCCGCATAAATCAGGGAACGCGGAGACCCAGTACTTC. Translated: CASSPHKSGNAETQYF.

This clonotype was recorded once. The chain has TRBV15 and TRBJ2-1; D may be TRBD2 (6 bases). The CDR3 is 18 amino acids. The germline V and J ends were trimmed by 0 bases and 6 bases, with 21 bases remaining between them. Germline CDR1 reads LNHNV; CDR2 reads YYDKDF (reference sequence). The CDR3 DNA reads TGTGCCACCAGCAGAGATCTAAGGAGGGCCGGGCGTAGCAATGAGCAGTTCTTC. Translated, it gives CATSRDLRRAGRSNEQFF.

This clonotype was seen many times. The genes are TRBV28 and TRBJ2-4; D gene uncertain. In germline, CDR1 is MDHEN, CDR2 SYDVKM. The CDR3 runs to 14 residues. Trimming removed 1 base from V and 0 bases from J, with 4 bases in between. CDR3 nucleotide sequence: TGTGCCAGCAGTTTATTCGCAGCCAAAAACATTCAGTACTTC. This sequence encodes CASSLFAAKNIQYF.

This clonotype was counted at least ten times. The genes are TRBV20-1 and TRBJ2-7; 10 bases match TRBD2. The CDR3 sequence is 16 residues long. V lost 7 bases, J lost 3 bases, and 15 bases stayed unmatched. Germline lookup yields CDR1 DFQATT and CDR2 SNEGSKA (reference sequence). Written as DNA, the CDR3 is TGCAGTGGAGCTAGAATCACTAGCGGGACTTTCTACGAGCAGTACTTC. Its protein product is CSGARITSGTFYEQYF.

This clonotype occurred many times. The genes are TRBV6-1 and TRBJ1-1, with D possibly matching TRBD1 (6 bases). Germline CDR1 MNHNS, CDR2 SASEGT. V lost 5 bases and J lost 0, with 10 bases in between. This CDR3 has 14 residues. The CDR3 DNA follows: TGTGCCAGCAGTCAGGGGTACATGAACACTGAAGCTTTCTTT. Its protein is CASSQGYMNTEAFF.

This clonotype has more than one count but fewer than ten. A much more abundant neighbour one base away suggests this may be a read error. The CDR3 sequence is CSASVGGTYLYQETQYF. The CDR3 DNA reads TGCAGTGCTTCCGTGGGAGGGACGTACCTGTACCAAGAGACCCAGTACTTC. The chain combines TRBV20-1 with TRBJ2-5; 7 bases fit TRBD2. This CDR3 region has 17 residues. Germline loops: CDR1 DFQATT, CDR2 SNEGSKA (reference sequence). The ends lost 5 bases at V and 0 bases at J; junction bases unmatched: 15.

In this sample, this clonotype turned up a few times. The V call is TRBV6-1, the J call TRBJ1-2, with 9 bases lining up with TRBD1. CDR1 is MNHNS, CDR2 SASEGT, per germline. This CDR3 has 14 residues. The V segment lost 6 bases and the J segment 7 bases; nucleotides outside the gene matches: 9. CDR3 nucleotide sequence: TGTGCCAGCAGCCCGGGACAGGGCTCTGGTGGCTACACCTTC. Translation gives CASSPGQGSGGYTF.

The chain couples TRBV5-5 to TRBJ1-3; D remains ambiguous. V lost 1 base, J lost 3 bases, and 5 bases lay in between. The CDR3 totals 13 residues. Germline CDR1 and CDR2: SGHKS and YYEKEE (reference sequence). This CDR3 is CASSLSVGNTIYF. CDR3 coding DNA: TGTGCCAGCAGCTTGTCCGTTGGAAACACCATATATTTT.

There are a few counts of this clonotype. At one end the junction does not follow the germline gene, possibly because of a read error. The chain employs TRBV4-1 and TRBJ1-5; D is uncertain. The CDR3 extends over 15 amino acids. Germline V CDR1 and CDR2: MGHRA, YSYEKL. Written as DNA, the CDR3 is TGCGCCAGCAGCCAAGCCGGTGGCAGCATTCAGCCCCAGCATTTT. Amino acids: CASSQAGGSIQPQHF.

This clonotype was picked up many times. The J gene is TRBJ2-5, the V gene TRBV28; 8 nucleotides agree with TRBD2. This CDR3 has 14 amino acids. With V trimmed by 5 bases and J by 4 bases, 6 bases remained unmatched. Germline CDR1 and CDR2: MDHEN and SYDVKM. The chain's CDR3 is CASSNREGRETQYF. The CDR3 coding sequence is TGTGCCAGCAGTAATCGGGAGGGCCGAGAGACCCAGTACTTC.

This clonotype has ten or more counts. This chain links TRBV5-6 with TRBJ1-1; 11 bases are a match to TRBD1. V lost 2 bases, J lost 5 bases, and 5 bases stayed unmatched. Germline lookup yields CDR1 SGHDT and CDR2 YYEEEE. This CDR3 comprises 15 residues. CDR3 amino acids: CASSLWDRGGTEAFF. CDR3 coding DNA: TGTGCCAGCAGCTTATGGGACAGGGGGGGAACTGAAGCTTTCTTT.